The 30 T cell receptor beta chains given below trace back to one sample, sequenced in a study of blood T cell repertoires in COVID-19. Generated by immunoSEQ multiplex PCR, the TCRdb table keeps only in-frame clones and is missing some. The data contain approximately 35,000 clones, more than 70% of them singletons. Sequencing used peripheral blood. These receptors were collected from a human donor in a cohort sampled during active COVID-19.

There are a few counts of this clone. The chain carries TRBV24-1 and TRBJ1-4; D may be TRBD1 (5 bases). The CDR3 runs to 16 residues. The V gene's germline CDR1 is KGHDR and CDR2 SFDVKD. The ends were cut back, 4 bases at V and 4 bases at J, with 15 bases in the middle. CDR3 in amino acids: CATSDRGQENNEKLFF. As DNA, the CDR3 is TGTGCCACCAGTGACCGCGGACAAGAAAATAATGAAAAACTGTTTTTT.

The chain has TRBV4-3 and TRBJ2-5; 8 bases line up with TRBD1. Germline V gives CDR1 LGHNA, CDR2 YSLEER. After removal of 3 bases from V and 4 bases from J, the junction contained 4 bases not matched to a gene. The CDR3 has 14 residues. This CDR3 is CASSHGQGGETQYF. The CDR3 DNA is TGCGCCAGCAGCCATGGACAGGGAGGAGAGACCCAGTACTTC.

The V and J genes are TRBV7-2 and TRBJ2-3; 11 bases agree with TRBD2. Germline CDR1 SGHTA, CDR2 FQGNSA. CDR3 length equals 18 residues. V lost 1 base to trimming and J lost 1 base; unmatched junction nucleotides: 7. This CDR3 is CASSLVGASGGRTDTQYF. The DNA for the CDR3 is TGTGCCAGCAGCTTAGTTGGTGCTAGCGGGGGGCGCACAGATACGCAGTATTTT. The entire variable domain, with the rest obtained from reference TRBV7-2 and TRBJ2-3, is as follows: GAGVSQSPSNKVTEKGKDVELRCDPISGHTALYWYRQSLGQGLEFLIYFQGNSAPDKSGLPSDRFSAERTGGSVSTLTIQRTQQEDSAVYLCASSLVGASGGRTDTQYFGPGTRLTVL.

Of note for this clone: Relative to the germline gene, one junction end is altered; a read error may explain this. The genes are TRBV5-6 and TRBJ1-2; D call uncertain. CDR3 length: 15 residues. Germline V lookup: CDR1 SGHDT, CDR2 YYEEEE. The CDR3 protein is CASRLGGTSYHGYTF. Written as DNA, the CDR3 is TGTGCCAGCAGGTTGGGAGGTACTTCCTACCATGGCTACACCTTC.

The gene calls are TRBV6-5 and TRBJ1-1; no clear D gene. Germline V gene data show CDR1 as MNHEY and CDR2 as SVGAGI. Trimming left V 1 base short and J 0 bases short, with 6 bases between. This CDR3 is built from 14 residues. The CDR3 here is CASSYYSVNTEAFF. The DNA of the CDR3 is TGTGCCAGCAGTTACTATTCAGTGAACACTGAAGCTTTCTTT.

In this sample, this clone turned up once. J is TRBJ2-3 and V is TRBV10-3; 7 bases map to TRBD1. J lost 0 bases, V lost 6 bases, and 0 bases had no gene match. This CDR3 spans 13 amino acids. Germline loops: CDR1 ENHRY, CDR2 SYGVKD. The CDR3 bases are TGTGCCATCAGAGGGGGCAGCACAGATACGCAGTATTTT. Translation: CAIRGGSTDTQYF.

V usage is TRBV5-6 and J usage is TRBJ2-1; D gene unclear. Trimming pared 1 base from V and 6 bases from J, leaving 5 bases between. Per germline, CDR1 SGHDT and CDR2 YYEEEE. The CDR3 contains 12 residues. CDR3 in DNA: TGTGCCAGCAGCTTGCGGGTCAATGAGCAGTTCTTC. This codes for CASSLRVNEQFF.

This clone has just one count. The rearrangement links TRBV5-1 to TRBJ2-7, with a tentative D call TRBD1 (6 bases). V lost 6 bases, J lost 2 bases, and 12 bases lay in between. CDR1 and CDR2 (germline): SGHRS, YFSETQ. CDR3 length: 13 amino acids. CDR3 in amino acids: CASKDEGAYEQYF. The CDR3 DNA reads as TGCGCCAGCAAGGATGAGGGGGCCTACGAGCAGTACTTC.

This clone has a single count. The CDR3 DNA sequence: TGTGCCAGCAGCAAACCCGGGACAGGGAAGGACACCGGGGAGCTGTTTTTT. Its protein is CASSKPGTGKDTGELFF. The chain links TRBV7-8 to TRBJ2-2, with 9 bases fitting TRBD1. CDR1 SGHVS and CDR2 FQNEAQ come from the germline V gene. The junction had 10 bases not matched to a gene; V was cut back by 5 bases and J by 3 bases. The CDR3 contains 17 residues.

The V and J genes are TRBV5-1 and TRBJ2-5; 10 nucleotides agree with TRBD2. Losses at the gene ends were 7 bases for V and 5 bases for J; bases not matched to a gene: 8. CDR3 size: 14 residues. Germline V gene sequence: CDR1 SGHRS, CDR2 YFSETQ. The CDR3 nucleotides read TGCGCCAGCTCCAGCGGGGGGGCGATGGAGACCCAGTACTTC. Translated, it gives CASSSGGAMETQYF.

In this sample, this clone turned up once. The V call is TRBV28, the J call TRBJ2-1; tentative D call: TRBD1 (6 bases). With 6 bases removed from V and 4 bases from J, the gap between germline ends came to 19 bases. The V gene's germline CDR1 is MDHEN and CDR2 SYDVKM. The CDR3 is 16 residues long. The CDR3 here is CASSPQLGAPYNEQFF. The CDR3 coding sequence is TGTGCCAGCAGCCCTCAGCTGGGGGCTCCTTACAATGAGCAGTTCTTC.

The J gene is TRBJ2-7, the V gene TRBV2; 8 bases align to TRBD1. Germline loops: CDR1 SNHLY, CDR2 FYNNEI. The CDR3 has 13 amino acids. The J segment lost 6 bases and the V segment lost 7 bases, leaving 8 bases of the junction unmatched. DNA of the CDR3: TGTGCCAGCACGAGGGACAGGCAAGGCGAGCAGTACTTC. Its translation is CASTRDRQGEQYF.

The J gene is TRBJ1-1, the V gene TRBV28; D remains ambiguous. The CDR3 contains 10 residues. CDR1 is MDHEN, CDR2 SYDVKM, per germline. The V gene lost 6 bases and the J gene lost 11 bases, with 10 bases spanning the gap. CDR3 nucleotides: TGTGCCAGCAGCCGCACCGGGGCTTTCTTT. Translating it yields CASSRTGAFF. Looking up the rest from reference TRBV28 and TRBJ1-1 gives the full variable domain: DVKVTQSSRYLVKRTGEKVFLECVQDMDHENMFWYRQDPGLGLRLIYFSYDVKMKEKGDIPEGYSVSREKKERFSLILESASTNQTSMYLCASSRTGAFFGQGTRLTVV.

This chain uses TRBV5-1 with TRBJ1-6; the D is unclear. Germline V CDR1 and CDR2: SGHRS, YFSETQ. The ends were cut back, 2 bases at V and 5 bases at J, with 8 bases in the middle. CDR3 size: 14 residues. CDR3 region: CASSFASNNSPLHF. For the CDR3, the DNA is TGCGCCAGCAGCTTCGCCAGTAATAATTCACCCCTCCACTTT.

CDR3 residues: CATSRGQSYNEQFF. The CDR3, as DNA: TGTGCCACCAGCAGAGGTCAGTCCTACAATGAGCAGTTCTTC. The gene calls are TRBV15 and TRBJ2-1; D gene unclear. The V gene's germline CDR1 is LNHNV and CDR2 YYDKDF (reference sequence). Trimming removed 1 base from V and 1 base from J, with 5 bases in between. This CDR3 spans 14 amino acids.

The V gene is TRBV6-5, the J gene TRBJ1-6; D is unclear. Trimming stripped 0 bases from V and 5 bases from J, with 8 bases between. Germline V lookup: CDR1 MNHEY, CDR2 SVGAGI. The CDR3 sequence is 15 residues long. The CDR3 region is CASSYSLLDNSPLHF. For the CDR3, the DNA is TGTGCCAGCAGTTACTCCTTACTGGATAATTCACCCCTCCACTTT.

V usage is TRBV3-1 (or the pseudogene TRBV3-2) and J usage is TRBJ1-4; D gene ambiguous. Deletions cut 1 base from V and 5 bases from J, with 8 bases between. The CDR3 extends over 14 amino acids. Germline CDR1 is LGHDT and CDR2 is YNNKEL (reference sequence). The CDR3 region has the DNA TGTGCCAGCAGCCAAGTCCGGGGAAATGAAAAACTGTTTTTT. Its protein is CASSQVRGNEKLFF.

The rearrangement joins TRBV21-1 to TRBJ2-7; no check of the table's D call, TRBD2, against the DNA was made. TRBV21-1 is classified as a pseudogene. This CDR3 region has 14 residues. The CDR3 region has the DNA TGTGCCAGCAGCAAAGTGTCTCAGCGCTACGAGCAGTACTTC. It is translated as CASSKVSQRYEQYF.

The chain recombines TRBV7-2 with TRBJ1-6; 7 positions match TRBD1. The CDR3 totals 18 residues. With V trimmed by 5 bases and J by 0 bases, 10 bases remained unmatched. Germline assignment: CDR1 SGHTA and CDR2 FQGNSA. CDR3 bases: TGTGCCAGCAGCGAAAAGGGACAGCGTAGCTCCTATAATTCACCCCTCCACTTT. Amino acids: CASSEKGQRSSYNSPLHF.

The chain combines TRBV19 with TRBJ2-4, with D possibly TRBD2 on 5 matching bases. Trimming pared 4 bases from V and 0 bases from J, leaving 10 bases between. This CDR3 is 15 amino acids long. CDR1 is LNHDA, CDR2 SQIVND, per germline (reference sequence). CDR3 region: CASSRGLLAKNIQYF. CDR3 in DNA: TGTGCCAGTAGTAGAGGACTTCTAGCCAAAAACATTCAGTACTTC. The full variable domain, its missing parts supplied by reference TRBV19 and TRBJ2-4, is DGGITQSPKYLFRKEGQNVTLSCEQNLNHDAMYWYRQDPGQGLRLIYYSQIVNDFQKGDIAEGYSVSREKKESFPLTVTSAQKNPTAFYLCASSRGLLAKNIQYFGAGTRLSVL.

The chain uses TRBV7-2 and TRBJ1-1; 9 positions match TRBD1. Germline-derived CDR1 and CDR2 are SGHTA and FQGNSA. The CDR3 runs 14 residues. V gave up 0 bases and J gave up 10 bases; unmatched junction bases: 6. The CDR3: CASSLAGQGGGAFF. As DNA, the CDR3 is TGTGCCAGCAGCTTAGCGGGACAGGGTGGGGGAGCTTTCTTT.

The chain joins TRBV7-9 to TRBJ2-7; weak D call: TRBD2 (5 bases). Germline V gene lookup returns CDR1 SEHNR and CDR2 FQNEAQ (reference sequence). V lost 5 bases, J lost 6 bases, and 14 bases lay in between. The CDR3 length is 13 residues. CDR3 in amino acids: CASSVLGISEQYF. For the CDR3, the DNA is TGTGCCAGCAGCGTCCTCGGGATCTCCGAGCAGTACTTC.

The genes are TRBV6-5 and TRBJ1-4; D gene ambiguous. Germline-derived CDR1 and CDR2 are MNHEY and SVGAGI. V was pared by 6 bases and J by 5 bases, with 13 bases between. This CDR3 is 14 amino acids long. In DNA form, the CDR3 reads TGTGCCAGCAGCGGGGAAGCTTCCAATGAAAAACTGTTTTTT. Its protein product is CASSGEASNEKLFF.

The rearrangement joins TRBV3-1 (or the pseudogene TRBV3-2) to TRBJ2-1, with D possibly TRBD2 on 5 matching bases. The ends were cut back, 6 bases at V and 10 bases at J, with 25 bases in the middle. The CDR3 contains 16 residues. In germline, CDR1 is LGHDT, CDR2 YNNKEL (reference sequence). CDR3 in amino acids: CASRHTGSSASGEQFF. The CDR3 bases are TGTGCCAGCAGACATACCGGGTCAAGTGCATCGGGGGAGCAGTTCTTC.

V and J are TRBV6-5 and TRBJ1-1, with D tentatively TRBD1 (6 bases). This CDR3 contains 14 residues. Germline loops: CDR1 MNHEY, CDR2 SVGAGI. Trimming removed 7 bases from V and 0 bases from J, with 12 bases in between. CDR3 region: CASTTGGLNTEAFF. The CDR3 DNA sequence: TGTGCCAGCACCACGGGGGGCCTGAACACTGAAGCTTTCTTT.

The chain employs TRBV19 and TRBJ1-5, with 10 bases aligning to TRBD1. The junction had 4 bases not matched to a gene; V was cut back by 6 bases and J by 2 bases. In germline, CDR1 is LNHDA, CDR2 SQIVND (reference sequence). The CDR3 is 15 residues long. DNA for the CDR3: TGTGCCAGTAGGAGACAGGGGGCGGGCAATCAGCCCCAGCATTTT. Translating it yields CASRRQGAGNQPQHF.

CDR3 loop: CASTPDILRGYTF. In DNA, the CDR3 is TGTGCCAGCACCCCGGACATCTTGAGGGGCTACACCTTC. This chain connects TRBV12-3 or TRBV12-4 to TRBJ1-2; D may be TRBD1 (5 bases). Between the trimmed V and J ends, which lost 7 bases and 8 bases, there was a span of 17 bases. This CDR3 has 13 residues.

This clone was observed once. The rearrangement links TRBV19 to TRBJ1-2; 8 bases fit TRBD1. V lost 3 bases and J lost 7; bases outside the gene matches: 13. The CDR3 spans 16 residues. Germline V gene data show CDR1 as LNHDA and CDR2 as SQIVND (reference sequence). The CDR3 nucleotides read TGTGCCAGTAGTATGAGGGACAGGTCAACTCGTTTTGGCTACACCTTC. This codes for CASSMRDRSTRFGYTF.

The chain uses TRBV19 and TRBJ2-5; 7 nucleotides align to TRBD1. V was pared by 8 bases and J by 3 bases, with 15 bases of the junction left unmatched. The CDR3 extends over 16 amino acids. Per the germline V gene, CDR1 is LNHDA and CDR2 is SQIVND (reference sequence). Here the CDR3 DNA reads TGTGCCAGTGGGACAGCTTTTTCAACGGGCGAAGAGACCCAGTACTTC. Amino acid sequence: CASGTAFSTGEETQYF.

The gene calls are TRBV6-1 and TRBJ2-1; TRBD1 agrees at 7 bases. The CDR3 totals 17 residues. V shed 1 base and J 7 bases; nucleotides not matched to a gene: 13. Germline V gene sequence: CDR1 MNHNS, CDR2 SASEGT. The CDR3 DNA reads TGTGCCAGCAGTGAAGATGGGGGAACAGGGGCGATAAATGAGCAGTTCTTC. Its protein product is CASSEDGGTGAINEQFF.